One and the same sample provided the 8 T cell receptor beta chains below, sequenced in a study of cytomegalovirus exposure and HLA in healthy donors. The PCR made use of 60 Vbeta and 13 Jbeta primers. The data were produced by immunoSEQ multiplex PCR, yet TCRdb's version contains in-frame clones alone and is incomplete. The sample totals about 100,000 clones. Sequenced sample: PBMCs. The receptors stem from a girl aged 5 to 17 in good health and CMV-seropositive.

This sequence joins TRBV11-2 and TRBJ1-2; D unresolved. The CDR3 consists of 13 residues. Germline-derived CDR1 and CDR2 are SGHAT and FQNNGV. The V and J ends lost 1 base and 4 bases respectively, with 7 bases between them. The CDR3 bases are TGTGCCAGCAGCTTAGGCAGGATCTATGGCTACACCTTC. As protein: CASSLGRIYGYTF. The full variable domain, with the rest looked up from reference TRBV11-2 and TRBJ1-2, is EAGVAQSPRYKIIEKRQSVAFWCNPISGHATLYWYQQILGQGPKLLIQFQNNGVVDDSQLPKDRFSAERLKGVDSTLKIQPAKLEDSAVYLCASSLGRIYGYTFGSGTRLTVV.

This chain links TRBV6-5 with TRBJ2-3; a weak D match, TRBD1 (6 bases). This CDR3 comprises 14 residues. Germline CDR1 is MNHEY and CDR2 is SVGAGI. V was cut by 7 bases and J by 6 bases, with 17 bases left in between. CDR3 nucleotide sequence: TGTGCCAGCATCCCCCGTCTGGGGGCCGATACGCAGTATTTT. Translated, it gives CASIPRLGADTQYF.

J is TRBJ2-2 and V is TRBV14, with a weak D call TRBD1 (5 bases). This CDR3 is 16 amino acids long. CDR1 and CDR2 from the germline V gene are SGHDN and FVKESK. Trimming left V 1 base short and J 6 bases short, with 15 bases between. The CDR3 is CASSQALGPGAGELFF. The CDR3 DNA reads TGTGCCAGCAGCCAAGCCTTGGGGCCGGGCGCCGGGGAGCTGTTTTTT.

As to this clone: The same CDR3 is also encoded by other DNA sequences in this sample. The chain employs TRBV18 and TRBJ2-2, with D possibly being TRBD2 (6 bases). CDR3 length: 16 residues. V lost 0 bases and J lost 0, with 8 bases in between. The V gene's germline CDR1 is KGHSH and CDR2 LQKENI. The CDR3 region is CASSPPGGANTGELFF. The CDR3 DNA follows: TGTGCCAGCTCACCACCGGGAGGCGCGAACACCGGGGAGCTGTTTTTT.

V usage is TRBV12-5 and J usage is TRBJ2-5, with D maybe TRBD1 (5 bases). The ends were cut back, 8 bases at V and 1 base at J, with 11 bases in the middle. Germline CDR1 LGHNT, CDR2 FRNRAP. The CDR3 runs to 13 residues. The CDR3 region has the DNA TGTGCTAGTTGCAGGGCAATCCAAGAGACCCAGTACTTC. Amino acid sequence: CASCRAIQETQYF.

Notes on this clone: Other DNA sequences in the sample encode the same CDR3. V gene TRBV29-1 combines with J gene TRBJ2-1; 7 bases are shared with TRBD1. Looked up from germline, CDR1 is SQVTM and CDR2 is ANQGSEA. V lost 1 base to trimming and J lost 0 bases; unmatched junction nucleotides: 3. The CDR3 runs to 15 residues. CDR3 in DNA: TGCAGCGTTGAAGTGTGGGACAGCTCCTACAATGAGCAGTTCTTC. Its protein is CSVEVWDSSYNEQFF.

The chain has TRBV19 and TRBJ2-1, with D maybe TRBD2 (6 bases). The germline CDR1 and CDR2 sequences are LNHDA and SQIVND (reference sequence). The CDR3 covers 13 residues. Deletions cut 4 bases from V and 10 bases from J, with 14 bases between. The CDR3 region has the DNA TGTGCCAGTAGTACCCCCGGGGGATTGGAGCAGTTCTTC. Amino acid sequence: CASSTPGGLEQFF.

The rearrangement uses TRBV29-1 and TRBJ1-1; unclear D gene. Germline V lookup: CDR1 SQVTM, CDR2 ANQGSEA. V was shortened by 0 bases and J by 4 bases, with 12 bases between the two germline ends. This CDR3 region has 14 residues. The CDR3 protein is CSVEDREPGTEAFF. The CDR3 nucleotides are TGCAGCGTTGAAGATCGGGAGCCAGGCACTGAAGCTTTCTTT.